This TCR beta chain is drawn from a study of blood T cell repertoires in COVID-19 (TCRdb year 2020). Turning to the overall study: Samples covering the acute and convalescent phases of COVID-19 were provided by collaborators in the United States, Italy and Spain. The prospective study material was composed of cDNA or gDNA derived from T cells, B-cell-depleted T cells, or PBMCs. Deeply sampled blood TCRbeta repertoires from subjects exposed to, actively infected with, or recovered from COVID-19 were included in the dataset. A freely available public database, intended as a resource for researchers studying the immune response to SARS-CoV-2, is where the repertoires were released. Samples came from the ongoing ImmuneRACE study (first 160 participants) plus 1,254 subjects from 6 global collaborators. The sample metadata nearly always contained a de-identified subject ID, COVID-19 status, age in years and sex. Where available, HLA class I and class II types were obtained from metadata supplied by the sample provider rather than from assay-based typing.

A second Seattle source provided samples from volunteer blood donors who had recovered from COVID-19. Each collaborating institution followed its own protocols to collect whole blood in K2EDTA tubes. For TCRbeta analysis, collaborators shipped samples in one of three forms: frozen whole blood, isolated PBMCs, or DNA extracted from either of those sample types. On this clone itself: The antigen it binds to is not known. No per-base quality is available; no much larger clone lies one base away.

For CDR1 and CDR2, the germline V gene (reference sequence) lists LNHDA and SQIVND. V gives up 2 bases and J gives up 6 bases, and the segment between their germline ends measures 17 bases. Spanning cysteine to phenylalanine, the CDR3 consists of 16 amino acids. The DNA shown is the 48-base CDR3, in frame from base 1. TCRbeta CDR3 regions were amplified from genomic DNA by means of the immunoSEQ Assay, a bias-controlled multiplex PCR. Processing in the source paper ran as follows. The number of nucleated cells in each sample was estimated by amplification of reference gene primers within the assay. To quantify the absolute abundance of each unique TCRbeta CDR3 rearrangement, sequence reads were collapsed and filtered. For each sample, productive Simpson clonality was calculated as the square root of Simpson's diversity index over productive rearrangements. TCRdb limited this immuneACCESS table to in-frame rearrangements with V and J called. A share of clones is missing; checked studies link under half to unresolved V genes, and the rest is unexplained. V, J and clone size reflect that table, while D and trimming were determined from the DNA. The sample table lists about 310,000 clones, 80% to 90% of them with a count of one. Roughly 8% of the sample is in the top ten clones.

Study-wide conclusions, independent of this receptor: How much clinical and demographic metadata was included differed by source and by participant, and the metadata was provided uncurated.

This receptor chain uses TRBV19 and TRBJ1-5, with TRBD1 perhaps the D gene, on 6 matching bases. This clonotype was sampled from a woman aged 45-59 years who had recovered from COVID-19. Sequencing used peripheral blood. CDR3 reads: CASSIYPGEGSQPQHF. The DNA is TGTGCCAGTAGTATATACCCAGGGGAGGGTAGTCAGCCCCAGCATTTT.